This T cell receptor (beta chain) stems from a study of ipilimumab plus nivolumab after autologous stem cell transplantation. Whole-study context: The DLBCL group included primary refractory and relapsed cases. Study conclusions and caveats: Per the authors, repertoire, Treg and microbiota data justify further study.

Patients got 3 mg/kg IV nivolumab weeks 1, 4, 7, 10, then biweekly through week 26. The germline V and J ends were trimmed by 4 bases and 1 base, with 5 bases remaining between them. The length of the CDR3 is 12 residues. Germline V lookup: CDR1 SGHNT, CDR2 YYREEE (reference sequence). This clone has just a few counts. Its antigen is unidentified. Libraries were prepared by immunoSEQ multiplex PCR; TCRdb keeps only in-frame clonotypes and omits some of them. Here the sample spans 15,000 to 20,000 clones, around four fifths being singletons. The clonotype comes from a male donor with diffuse large B-cell lymphoma. The rearrangement joins TRBV5-4 to TRBJ1-1; D remains unclear. The sequencing used PBMCs, collected in a trial of ipilimumab plus nivolumab as post-transplant consolidation. CDR3 coding DNA: TGTGCCAGCAGCAGGTGGAACACTGAAGCTTTCTTT. It codes for CASSRWNTEAFF. The full variable domain, its missing parts supplied by reference TRBV5-4 and TRBJ1-1, is ETGVTQSPTHLIKTRGQQVTLRCSSQSGHNTVSWYQQALGQGPQFIFQYYREEENGRGNFPPRFSGLQFPNYSSELNVNALELDDSALYLCASSRWNTEAFFGQGTRLTVV.